A selection of T cell receptor beta chains follows, all from one sample in a study of regulatory dendritic cells for organ transplantation. This table comes from immunoSEQ multiplex PCR, and its TCRdb copy is limited to in-frame clones, with some not included. Of roughly 30,000 clones listed, approximately 86% are singletons. The sequencing input was naive CD8+ T cells from blood. The receptors here all came from a human donor in good health. CDR3s include the opening cysteine and the closing phenylalanine or tryptophan. Each record gives: J gene, clone size, V gene, D gene, CDR3 protein, CDR3 DNA. The D gene is left open where the match is weak. Clone sizes are given selectively: once, few, many, or a class where the clone is expanded.

J: TRBJ1-5
size: NA
V: TRBV4-1
D: NA
CDR3: CASSQGAGFQPQHF
DNA: TGCGCCAGCAGCCAAGGCGCGGGGTTCCAGCCCCAGCATTTT

J: TRBJ2-7
size: NA
V: TRBV25-1
D: TRBD1
CDR3: CASRSTGGLGEQYF
DNA: TGTGCCAGCAGATCGACAGGGGGTCTGGGCGAGCAGTACTTC

J: TRBJ2-5
size: NA
V: TRBV7-8
D: TRBD1
CDR3: CASSRWTGGGEETQYF
DNA: TGTGCCAGCAGCCGCTGGACAGGGGGAGGTGAAGAGACCCAGTACTTC

J: TRBJ2-5
size: NA
V: TRBV2
D: TRBD2
CDR3: CATLVGLAGEETQYF
DNA: TGTGCCACCCTTGTTGGACTAGCGGGGGAAGAGACCCAGTACTTC

J: TRBJ2-7
size: NA
V: TRBV5-1
D: TRBD1
CDR3: CASSAGQGVYEQYF
DNA: TGCGCCAGCAGCGCGGGACAGGGGGTCTACGAGCAGTACTTC

J: TRBJ2-3
size: NA
V: TRBV7-2
D: TRBD2
CDR3: CASSFAGGADTQYF
DNA: TGTGCCAGCAGCTTCGCGGGGGGGGCAGATACGCAGTATTTT

J: TRBJ2-7
size: NA
V: TRBV19
D: NA
CDR3: CASRPSVGDYEQYF
DNA: TGTGCCAGTAGGCCCAGCGTCGGCGACTACGAGCAGTACTTC

J: TRBJ1-5
size: NA
V: TRBV7-8
D: TRBD1
CDR3: CASSPDRGPNQPQHF
DNA: TGTGCCAGCAGCCCCGACAGGGGCCCCAATCAGCCCCAGCATTTT

J: TRBJ1-2
size: NA
V: TRBV5-5
D: TRBD1
CDR3: CASSLDLGQDIYGYTF
DNA: TGTGCCAGCAGCTTGGATTTGGGACAGGATATCTATGGCTACACCTTC

J: TRBJ2-7
size: once
V: TRBV6-5
D: TRBD2
CDR3: CASSPRSGGGYEQYF
DNA: TGTGCCAGCAGCCCCCGGAGCGGGGGAGGCTACGAGCAGTACTTC

J: TRBJ2-7
size: NA
V: TRBV12-5
D: NA
CDR3: CASGLGTAGEQYF
DNA: TGTGCTAGTGGTTTGGGGACAGCTGGCGAGCAGTACTTC

J: TRBJ2-1
size: NA
V: TRBV19
D: NA
CDR3: CASSATGTQYNEQFF
DNA: TGTGCCAGTAGTGCAACAGGGACCCAGTACAATGAGCAGTTCTTC

J: TRBJ2-5
size: NA
V: TRBV11-3
D: TRBD1
CDR3: CASSLLTGYLQETQYF
DNA: TGTGCCAGCAGTCTCCTGACAGGGTACCTTCAAGAGACCCAGTACTTC

J: TRBJ2-3
size: NA
V: TRBV19
D: NA
CDR3: CASSQTSDTQYF
DNA: TGTGCCAGTAGTCAGACATCAGATACGCAGTATTTT

J: TRBJ1-5
size: NA
V: TRBV2
D: NA
CDR3: CASSLDRLNQPQHF
DNA: TGTGCCAGCAGTTTGGACAGACTCAATCAGCCCCAGCATTTT

J: TRBJ1-2
size: NA
V: TRBV4-1
D: NA
CDR3: CASSQARGALNYGYTF
DNA: TGCGCCAGCAGCCAAGCCAGGGGAGCCCTTAACTATGGCTACACCTTC

J: TRBJ2-1
size: NA
V: TRBV5-6
D: TRBD2
CDR3: CASSLGLAGYNEQFF
DNA: TGTGCCAGCAGCTTGGGACTAGCGGGCTACAATGAGCAGTTCTTC

J: TRBJ2-1
size: NA
V: TRBV4-1
D: NA
CDR3: CASSQEGFYNEQFF
DNA: TGCGCCAGCAGCCAAGAGGGCTTCTACAATGAGCAGTTCTTC

J: TRBJ2-5
size: NA
V: TRBV27
D: TRBD2
CDR3: CASSSTSGGYQETQYF
DNA: TGTGCCAGCAGTTCAACTAGCGGGGGGTACCAAGAGACCCAGTACTTC

J: TRBJ2-1
size: NA
V: TRBV9
D: TRBD2
CDR3: CASSAQSAGGGRFF
DNA: TGTGCCAGCAGCGCTCAATCCGCGGGGGGGGGCCGGTTCTTC

J: TRBJ2-1
size: NA
V: TRBV7-8
D: NA
CDR3: CASSLGVESHYNEQFF
DNA: TGTGCCAGCAGCTTAGGTGTGGAGTCCCACTACAATGAGCAGTTCTTC

J: TRBJ2-3
size: NA
V: TRBV4-1
D: TRBD2
CDR3: CASSQDQLAGATLPDTQYF
DNA: TGCGCCAGCAGCCAAGATCAACTAGCGGGGGCTACCCTCCCAGATACGCAGTATTTT

J: TRBJ1-5
size: NA
V: TRBV7-8
D: TRBD1
CDR3: CASSPGQGAGSNQPQHF
DNA: TGTGCCAGCAGCCCCGGACAGGGGGCGGGAAGCAATCAGCCCCAGCATTTT

J: TRBJ2-2
size: NA
V: TRBV4-1
D: TRBD2
CDR3: CASSDLAGANTGELFF
DNA: TGCGCCAGCAGCGACTTAGCGGGAGCCAACACCGGGGAGCTGTTTTTT

J: TRBJ1-4
size: NA
V: TRBV9
D: NA
CDR3: CASSTQGPDEKLFF
DNA: TGTGCCAGCAGCACCCAGGGTCCTGATGAAAAACTGTTTTTT

J: TRBJ1-5
size: once
V: TRBV7-9
D: NA
CDR3: CASSLGGGGNQPQHF
DNA: TGTGCCAGCAGCTTAGGGGGAGGGGGCAATCAGCCCCAGCATTTT

J: TRBJ2-7
size: NA
V: TRBV7-8
D: NA
CDR3: CASSRSFVGEQYF
DNA: TGTGCCAGCAGCCGGAGCTTCGTGGGCGAGCAGTACTTC

J: TRBJ1-1
size: NA
V: TRBV5-6
D: NA
CDR3: CASSFQGTEAFF
DNA: TGTGCCAGCAGCTTCCAGGGCACTGAAGCTTTCTTT

J: TRBJ2-5
size: NA
V: TRBV10-3
D: NA
CDR3: CAISFQEDQETQYF
DNA: TGTGCCATCAGCTTCCAGGAGGACCAAGAGACCCAGTACTTC

J: TRBJ2-7
size: NA
V: TRBV7-6
D: TRBD2
CDR3: CASSPGLAGGPEQYF
DNA: TGTGCCAGCAGCCCCGGACTAGCGGGGGGCCCCGAGCAGTACTTC

J: TRBJ1-5
size: NA
V: TRBV6-1
D: NA
CDR3: CASSEGANQPQHF
DNA: TGTGCCAGCAGTGAAGGCGCAAATCAGCCCCAGCATTTT

J: TRBJ1-1
size: NA
V: TRBV5-4
D: TRBD1
CDR3: CASSQGGQGAFF
DNA: TGTGCCAGCAGCCAGGGAGGACAGGGAGCTTTCTTT

J: TRBJ2-2
size: NA
V: TRBV7-9
D: TRBD2
CDR3: CASIGLAGLIGELFF
DNA: TGTGCCAGCATCGGACTAGCGGGGTTGATCGGGGAGCTGTTTTTT

J: TRBJ1-2
size: NA
V: TRBV7-9
D: TRBD1
CDR3: CASSPQVQGASGYTF
DNA: TGTGCCAGCAGCCCCCAGGTCCAGGGGGCTAGCGGCTACACCTTC

J: TRBJ1-6
size: NA
V: TRBV9
D: NA
CDR3: CASTDDIAPPLHF
DNA: TGTGCCAGCACCGACGACATTGCCCCACCCCTCCACTTT

J: TRBJ2-3
size: NA
V: TRBV10-3
D: TRBD2
CDR3: CAISDFTSGDTTDTQYF
DNA: TGTGCCATCAGTGACTTTACTAGCGGGGATACCACAGATACGCAGTATTTT

J: TRBJ2-1
size: NA
V: TRBV13
D: TRBD2
CDR3: CASSLEGTSGGPLREQFF
DNA: TGTGCCAGCAGCTTAGAAGGGACTAGCGGGGGACCCCTCCGTGAGCAGTTCTTC

J: TRBJ2-1
size: once
V: TRBV6-5
D: NA
CDR3: CASSSGGPYNEQFF
DNA: TGTGCCAGCAGTTCCGGGGGACCCTACAATGAGCAGTTCTTC

J: TRBJ2-5
size: NA
V: TRBV27
D: TRBD2
CDR3: CASSLLAADQETQYF
DNA: TGTGCCAGCAGTTTACTAGCGGCGGACCAAGAGACCCAGTACTTC

J: TRBJ1-1
size: NA
V: TRBV2
D: NA
CDR3: CAGEVNTEAFF
DNA: TGTGCCGGAGAGGTAAACACTGAAGCTTTCTTT

J: TRBJ1-2
size: NA
V: TRBV5-6
D: TRBD1
CDR3: CASSGRVTGTRYGYTF
DNA: TGTGCCAGCAGCGGGAGAGTGACAGGGACTAGGTATGGCTACACCTTC

J: TRBJ1-2
size: once
V: TRBV29-1
D: TRBD1
CDR3: CSVTTGGANGYTF
DNA: TGCAGCGTCACGACAGGGGGCGCGAATGGCTACACCTTC

J: TRBJ1-1
size: once
V: TRBV11-2
D: NA
CDR3: CASSSGSLSFSYTEAFF
DNA: TGTGCCAGCAGCTCCGGGTCCCTTTCCTTTTCGTACACTGAAGCTTTCTTT

J: TRBJ2-7
size: NA
V: TRBV13
D: NA
CDR3: CASSLDRGAPYEQYF
DNA: TGTGCCAGCAGCTTAGATCGGGGGGCGCCCTACGAGCAGTACTTC

J: TRBJ2-3
size: NA
V: TRBV7-9
D: NA
CDR3: CASSEGRNTQYF
DNA: TGTGCCAGCAGCGAGGGCCGCAATACGCAGTATTTT

J: TRBJ2-3
size: NA
V: TRBV5-1
D: NA
CDR3: CASSAGPEGDTQYF
DNA: TGCGCCAGCAGCGCGGGCCCTGAGGGCGATACGCAGTATTTT

J: TRBJ2-2
size: NA
V: TRBV6-6
D: TRBD1
CDR3: CASSYRTGSSPGELFF
DNA: TGTGCCAGCAGTTACAGGACAGGGTCCTCTCCCGGGGAGCTGTTTTTT

J: TRBJ2-7
size: NA
V: TRBV7-8
D: NA
CDR3: CASSPPGALTYEQYF
DNA: TGTGCCAGCAGCCCCCCGGGAGCACTCACCTACGAGCAGTACTTC

J: TRBJ2-1
size: NA
V: TRBV12-5
D: NA
CDR3: CASGPGGDGNNEQFF
DNA: TGTGCTAGTGGTCCAGGAGGGGATGGGAACAATGAGCAGTTCTTC

J: TRBJ2-7
size: NA
V: TRBV19
D: NA
CDR3: CASSIDLRGSYEQYF
DNA: TGTGCCAGTAGTATCGATCTGCGAGGCTCCTACGAGCAGTACTTC

J: TRBJ2-7
size: NA
V: TRBV4-3
D: TRBD1
CDR3: CASSPPRTGYHEQYF
DNA: TGCGCCAGCAGCCCCCCTCGGACAGGCTACCACGAGCAGTACTTC

J: TRBJ2-2
size: NA
V: TRBV5-6
D: TRBD1
CDR3: CASSLGTANTGELFF
DNA: TGTGCCAGCAGCTTAGGGACAGCGAACACCGGGGAGCTGTTTTTT

J: TRBJ2-7
size: NA
V: TRBV7-8
D: TRBD1
CDR3: CASSWTGNDGEQYF
DNA: TGTGCCAGCAGCTGGACAGGGAACGATGGCGAGCAGTACTTC

J: TRBJ2-7
size: NA
V: TRBV20-1
D: NA
CDR3: CSASSPYEQYF
DNA: TGCAGTGCTTCCAGTCCCTACGAGCAGTACTTC

J: TRBJ2-3
size: NA
V: TRBV11-2
D: NA
CDR3: CASRQQGGDTQYF
DNA: TGTGCCAGCAGACAACAGGGTGGAGATACGCAGTATTTT